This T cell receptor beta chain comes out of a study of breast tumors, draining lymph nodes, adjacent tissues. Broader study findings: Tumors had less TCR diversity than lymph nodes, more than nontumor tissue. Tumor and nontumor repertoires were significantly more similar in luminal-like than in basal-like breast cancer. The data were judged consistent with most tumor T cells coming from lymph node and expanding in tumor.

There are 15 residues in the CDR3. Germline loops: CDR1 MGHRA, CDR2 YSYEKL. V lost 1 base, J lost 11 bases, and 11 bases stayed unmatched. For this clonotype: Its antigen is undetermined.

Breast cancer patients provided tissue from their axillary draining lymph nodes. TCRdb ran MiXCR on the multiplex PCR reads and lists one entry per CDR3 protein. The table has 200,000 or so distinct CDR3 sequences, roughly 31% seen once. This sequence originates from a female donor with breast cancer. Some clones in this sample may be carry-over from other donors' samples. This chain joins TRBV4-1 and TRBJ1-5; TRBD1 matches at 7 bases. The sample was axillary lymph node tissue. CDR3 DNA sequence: TGCGCCAGCAGCCAAGCCCCGGGACAGCAAGAGACCCAGCATTTT. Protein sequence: CASSQAPGQQETQHF.